Following are 32 T cell receptor beta chains from one sample sequenced in a study of T cells after yellow fever vaccination. TCRdb fed the 5' RACE reads into MiXCR, producing one record per CDR3 protein. The sample carries a few hundred thousand distinct CDR3 sequences, 6.8% recorded once. The source was PBMCs, collected more than 35 days after the first yellow fever vaccination. The receptors were sampled from a man younger than 35 who received the YFV17D yellow fever vaccine.

This clonotype was recorded at least ten times. CDR3 protein: CASSTGQVTDTQYF. In DNA, the CDR3 is TGCGCCAGCAGCACCGGACAGGTCACAGATACGCAGTATTTT. This rearrangement joins TRBV5-1 to TRBJ2-3; 7 positions agree with TRBD1. CDR3 length equals 14 residues. CDR1 SGHRS and CDR2 YFSETQ come from the germline V gene. Germline trimming cut 4 bases from V and 2 bases from J; bases unmatched to any gene: 4.

This clonotype was counted many times. The gene calls are TRBV5-1 and TRBJ2-2, with 8 positions matching TRBD1. This CDR3 is built from 16 residues. CDR1 is SGHRS, CDR2 YFSETQ, per germline. V was clipped by 4 bases and J by 3 bases; unmatched bases: 8. Here the CDR3 reads CASSPGQGEDTGELFF. In DNA, the CDR3 is TGCGCCAGCAGCCCTGGACAGGGTGAGGACACCGGGGAGCTGTTTTTT.

The genes are TRBV7-2 and TRBJ2-1; D gene uncertain. Trimming pared 5 bases from V and 9 bases from J, leaving 14 bases between. Looked up from germline, CDR1 is SGHTA and CDR2 is FQGNSA. This CDR3 comprises 13 residues. The CDR3 DNA follows: TGTGCCAGCAGCCCCCAACCCCCGAGTGAGCAGTTCTTC. Protein: CASSPQPPSEQFF.

The chain recombines TRBV20-1 with TRBJ1-2; TRBD1 matches 7 bases. The CDR3 is 13 amino acids. V trimming: 5 bases; J trimming: 7 bases; junction bases outside the gene matches: 10. The V gene's germline CDR1 is DFQATT and CDR2 SNEGSKA (reference sequence). The CDR3 bases are TGCAGTGCTTCCGGCGGGACAGCCTTTGGCTACACCTTC. It is translated as CSASGGTAFGYTF.

This chain connects TRBV9 to TRBJ2-2, with D hard to call. The ends were cut back, 0 bases at V and 6 bases at J, with 9 bases in the middle. The CDR3 is 14 amino acids. Germline CDR1 SGDLS, CDR2 YYNGEE. The CDR3 region is CASSVVLGPGELFF. The CDR3 DNA follows: TGTGCCAGCAGCGTAGTTTTGGGTCCCGGGGAGCTGTTTTTT.

This clonotype came up a few times. The junction shows a germline mismatch at one end, possibly a read error. V gene TRBV7-2 combines with J gene TRBJ1-1; unclear D gene. The CDR3 consists of 12 residues. Germline assignment: CDR1 SGHTA and CDR2 FQGNSA. DNA for the CDR3: TGTGCCAGCAACTTACCGGCGCAAAGAGCTTTCTTT. Its translation is CASNLPAQRAFF.

This clonotype was detected only a few times. CDR3 sequence (DNA): TGCAGTGCTAGAGCCCAAGCGGGGGGCCACAATGAGCAGTTCTTC. Its protein is CSARAQAGGHNEQFF. The J gene is TRBJ2-1, the V gene TRBV20-1, with 9 bases lining up with TRBD2. Trimming at V came to 1 base and at J to 5 bases, leaving 6 bases not matched to a gene. Germline V gives CDR1 DFQATT, CDR2 SNEGSKA (reference sequence). The CDR3 runs 15 residues.

This clonotype was seen a few times. The rearrangement uses TRBV20-1 and TRBJ2-5, with 14 nucleotides matching TRBD2. Germline trimming cut 1 base from V and 5 bases from J; bases unmatched to any gene: 3. From germline, CDR1 is DFQATT and CDR2 SNEGSKA (reference sequence). This CDR3 spans 15 amino acids. The CDR3 loop reads CSARGTSGGYETQYF. The CDR3 nucleotides are TGCAGTGCTAGAGGGACTAGCGGGGGGTACGAGACCCAGTACTTC.

This clonotype was counted between two and nine times. The chain couples TRBV6-4 to TRBJ2-7; D may be TRBD1 or TRBD2 (5 bases each). The V gene's germline CDR1 is MRHNA and CDR2 SNTAGT. This CDR3 has 16 amino acids. Trimming cost V 2 bases and J 2 bases, with 16 bases left between them. The CDR3 DNA reads as TGTGCCAGCAGTGACCCACCGGGACCCCGGGCCTACGAGCAGTACGTC. Its protein product is CASSDPPGPRAYEQYV.

This clonotype came up a few times. The chain is built from TRBV18 and TRBJ1-5; D uncertain. The CDR3 has 13 amino acids. The V gene lost 3 bases and the J gene lost 6 bases, with 9 bases spanning the gap. CDR1 is KGHSH, CDR2 LQKENI, per germline. CDR3 loop: CASSPEQSQPQHF. CDR3 bases: TGTGCCAGCTCACCGGAACAGAGTCAGCCCCAGCATTTT.

The V gene is TRBV5-4, the J gene TRBJ1-2, with a tentative D call TRBD1 (5 bases). V lost 2 bases and J 5 bases, leaving 28 bases between the germline ends. The CDR3 runs to 19 residues. Looked up from germline, CDR1 is SGHNT and CDR2 is YYREEE (reference sequence). This CDR3 is CASSFSLGGNLRLGYGYTF. CDR3 sequence (DNA): TGTGCCAGCAGCTTTTCTCTGGGGGGAAACCTACGTCTTGGGTATGGCTACACCTTC.

The sample holds a few counts of this clonotype. The chain recombines TRBV7-2 with TRBJ2-3, with D tentatively TRBD1 (5 bases). This CDR3 is built from 15 residues. CDR1 and CDR2 from the germline V gene are SGHTA and FQGNSA. The V gene lost 4 bases and the J gene lost 0 bases, with 11 bases spanning the gap. The CDR3 sequence: CASSSNRQSTDTQYF. CDR3 DNA sequence: TGTGCCAGCAGCTCAAACAGACAGAGCACAGATACGCAGTATTTT.

J is TRBJ1-6 and V is TRBV28; D is unclear. CDR1 is MDHEN and CDR2 is SYDVKM in the germline V gene. Trimming pared 2 bases from V and 7 bases from J, leaving 12 bases between. The CDR3 runs 15 residues. The CDR3 sequence is CASSLPAGLNSPLHF. The CDR3 bases are TGTGCCAGCAGTTTACCGGCCGGCCTGAATTCACCCCTCCACTTT. The full variable domain, in which reference TRBV28 and TRBJ1-6 provide the parts outside the CDR3, is DVKVTQSSRYLVKRTGEKVFLECVQDMDHENMFWYRQDPGLGLRLIYFSYDVKMKEKGDIPEGYSVSREKKERFSLILESASTNQTSMYLCASSLPAGLNSPLHFGNGTRLTVT.

This clonotype has only a few counts. The gene calls are TRBV20-1 and TRBJ2-7, with 7 bases aligning to TRBD1. The CDR3 consists of 13 residues. Germline V gene lookup returns CDR1 DFQATT and CDR2 SNEGSKA (reference sequence). The V gene end was trimmed by 2 bases and the J gene end by 9 bases; junction bases not matched to a gene: 10. This CDR3 reads CSARPGTEERQYF. The CDR3 nucleotides read TGCAGTGCTAGACCTGGGACAGAAGAAAGGCAGTACTTC.

This clonotype has just a few counts. This sequence joins TRBV10-3 and TRBJ1-2; D not resolved. The CDR3 loop spans 14 amino acids. The germline V and J ends were trimmed by 0 bases and 8 bases, with 13 bases remaining between them. From germline, CDR1 is ENHRY and CDR2 SYGVKD. The CDR3 DNA reads as TGTGCCATCAGTGAGTCGGGCGAGCTAAGGGGCTACACCTTC. Translated: CAISESGELRGYTF.

This clonotype was seen at least ten times. The chain has TRBV12-3 or TRBV12-4 and TRBJ1-1; D unresolved. The CDR3 sequence is 10 residues long. The V end was cut by 6 bases, the J end by 4 bases, with 3 bases between. In DNA form, the CDR3 reads TGTGCCAGCAGGGGCACTGAAGCTTTCTTT. It codes for CASRGTEAFF.

In this sample, this clonotype turned up a few times. The V and J genes are TRBV5-1 and TRBJ1-1; D is unresolved. Trimming cost V 0 bases and J 1 base, with 7 bases left between them. Germline V gene lookup returns CDR1 SGHRS and CDR2 YFSETQ. The CDR3 consists of 14 residues. The CDR3 region has the DNA TGCGCCAGCAGCTTGGAGGCAGCGAACACTGAAGCTTTCTTT. Protein sequence: CASSLEAANTEAFF. Supplemented by reference TRBV5-1 and TRBJ1-1, the full variable domain reads KAGVTQTPRYLIKTRGQQVTLSCSPISGHRSVSWYQQTPGQGLQFLFEYFSETQRNKGNFPGRFSGRQFSNSRSEMNVSTLELGDSALYLCASSLEAANTEAFFGQGTRLTVV.

Many counts were recorded for this clonotype. This chain uses TRBV27 with TRBJ2-7; D is possibly TRBD2 (6 bases). There are 12 residues in the CDR3. Looked up from germline, CDR1 is MNHEY and CDR2 is SMNVEV (reference sequence). V lost 6 bases and J 6 bases, leaving 12 bases between the germline ends. The CDR3 loop reads CASSYRRGEQYF. Written as DNA, the CDR3 is TGTGCCAGCAGCTACAGGCGGGGCGAGCAGTACTTC.

The table lists this clonotype with a few counts. This chain joins TRBV5-1 and TRBJ1-6; 10 bases are a match to TRBD1. Germline V lookup: CDR1 SGHRS, CDR2 YFSETQ. Trimming cost V 4 bases and J 4 bases; bases outside gene matches: 5. CDR3 size: 16 residues. The CDR3 DNA is TGCGCCAGCAGCGAATTGGGACAGGGGTATAATTCACCCCTCCACTTT. Its translation: CASSELGQGYNSPLHF.

The V and J genes are TRBV20-1 and TRBJ1-2; TRBD1 aligns across 9 bases. V gave up 2 bases and J gave up 8 bases; unmatched junction bases: 12. There are 15 residues in the CDR3. Germline CDR1 reads DFQATT; CDR2 reads SNEGSKA (reference sequence). The CDR3 is CSARPLTGGWLGYTF. In DNA form, the CDR3 reads TGCAGTGCTAGACCCCTAACAGGGGGCTGGTTGGGCTACACCTTC.

The chain uses TRBV2 and TRBJ2-7; 7 bases line up with TRBD1. CDR3 length equals 13 residues. Germline V gene sequence: CDR1 SNHLY, CDR2 FYNNEI. The ends lost 6 bases at V and 2 bases at J; junction bases unmatched: 4. The CDR3 bases are TGTGCCAGCAGGGCCGGGACAGCCTACGAGCAGTACGTC. Its protein is CASRAGTAYEQYV.

This clonotype was counted between two and nine times. The chain links TRBV6-5 to TRBJ1-2, with D unresolved. This CDR3 contains 13 residues. Germline V gene lookup returns CDR1 MNHEY and CDR2 SVGAGI. Trimming removed 6 bases at V and 8 bases at J, with 16 bases between. CDR3 sequence reads: CASRPGRARGYTF. As DNA, the CDR3 is TGTGCCAGCAGACCCGGTCGCGCCCGAGGCTACACCTTC.

This clonotype has a count of ten or more. The genes are TRBV6-2 or TRBV6-3 and TRBJ1-1; D gene ambiguous. Germline lookup yields CDR1 MNHEY and CDR2 SVGEGT. The V gene lost 6 bases and the J gene lost 1 base, with 12 bases spanning the gap. CDR3 length: 14 amino acids. In DNA form, the CDR3 reads TGTGCCAGCAGAACACCTCAAGAGAACACTGAAGCTTTCTTT. This codes for CASRTPQENTEAFF.

This clonotype was picked up many times. The chain combines TRBV19 with TRBJ1-5; a possible D gene is TRBD1 (6 bases). The CDR3 sequence is 13 residues long. V shed 5 bases and J shed 4 bases, with 9 bases lying between them. Germline lookup yields CDR1 LNHDA and CDR2 SQIVND (reference sequence). The CDR3 region has the DNA TGTGCCAGTAGTGACAGGTTAAATCAGCCCCAGCATTTT. This translates into CASSDRLNQPQHF. The variable domain in full, with the rest retrieved from reference TRBV19 and TRBJ1-5, is DGGITQSPKYLFRKEGQNVTLSCEQNLNHDAMYWYRQDPGQGLRLIYYSQIVNDFQKGDIAEGYSVSREKKESFPLTVTSAQKNPTAFYLCASSDRLNQPQHFGDGTRLSIL.

The table lists this clonotype with a few counts. This chain links TRBV20-1 with TRBJ1-3, with D perhaps TRBD1 (6 bases). This CDR3 is 14 amino acids long. The V gene lost 3 bases and the J gene lost 2 bases, with 11 bases spanning the gap. CDR1 is DFQATT, CDR2 SNEGSKA, per germline (reference sequence). CDR3 in amino acids: CSASLQGPGNTIYF. CDR3 sequence (DNA): TGCAGTGCTAGCCTCCAGGGGCCTGGAAACACCATATATTTT.

This clonotype was found a few times. This chain links TRBV5-4 with TRBJ2-1; D perhaps matches TRBD1 (6 bases). The V gene lost 0 bases and the J gene lost 4 bases, with 11 bases spanning the gap. The CDR3 sequence is 15 residues long. Germline loops: CDR1 SGHNT, CDR2 YYREEE (reference sequence). The CDR3 nucleotides are TGTGCCAGCAGCTTGGACGGCAGGGGTTACAATGAGCAGTTCTTC. Protein sequence: CASSLDGRGYNEQFF.

The chain links TRBV11-2 to TRBJ2-1, with TRBD2 identical over 10 bases. The germline gives CDR1 SGHAT, CDR2 FQNNGV. Germline trimming cut 5 bases from V and 5 bases from J; bases unmatched to any gene: 6. The CDR3 is made up of 15 amino acids. CDR3 region: CASSRGLAKNNEQFF. The CDR3 DNA is TGTGCCAGCAGCCGGGGACTAGCGAAGAACAATGAGCAGTTCTTC.

V is TRBV15 and J is TRBJ2-3; D call uncertain. CDR1 is LNHNV, CDR2 YYDKDF, per germline (reference sequence). The CDR3 totals 13 residues. Trimming took off 7 bases at V and 2 bases at J, with 10 bases between the two ends. CDR3 bases: TGTGCCACCACTAGTGTGGTCACAGATACGCAGTATTTT. Protein sequence: CATTSVVTDTQYF.

The chain has TRBV10-2 and TRBJ2-7; D is possibly TRBD1 (7 bases). V shed 2 bases and J shed 2 bases, with 13 bases lying between them. The CDR3 runs to 15 residues. Germline CDR1 and CDR2: WSHSY and SAAADI. CDR3 sequence: CASSERRDSTYEQYF. DNA of the CDR3: TGCGCCAGCAGTGAGAGGCGGGACAGTACCTACGAGCAGTACTTC.

This clonotype was recorded a few times. This rearrangement joins TRBV6-2 or TRBV6-3 to TRBJ2-2, with D perhaps TRBD2 (6 bases). Germline V gives CDR1 MNHEY, CDR2 SVGEGT. Trimming took 5 bases from V and 4 from J, leaving 17 bases between them. The CDR3 is made up of 16 amino acids. CDR3 bases: TGTGCCAGCAGTGCCCGGGGGACGATGAGCACCGGGGAGCTGTTTTTT. Protein: CASSARGTMSTGELFF.

In this sample, this clonotype turned up a few times. The chain links TRBV7-2 to TRBJ2-3, with a possible D match to TRBD2 (5 bases). The germline gives CDR1 SGHTA, CDR2 FQGNSA. V gave up 6 bases and J gave up 0 bases, with 10 bases separating them. The CDR3 spans 14 residues. The CDR3 reads CASRGWTSTDTQYF. CDR3 nucleotide sequence: TGTGCCAGCAGGGGCTGGACTAGCACAGATACGCAGTATTTT.

This clonotype was found many times. The chain is built from TRBV6-2 or TRBV6-3 and TRBJ1-3, with unresolved D. Germline V gives CDR1 MNHEY, CDR2 SVGEGT. The CDR3 extends over 14 amino acids. V gave up 7 bases and J gave up 1 base, with 11 bases separating them. CDR3 DNA: TGTGCCAGCATCGGAGGGAATTCTGGAAACACCATATATTTT. It encodes CASIGGNSGNTIYF.